These T cell receptor beta chains were read from a single sample in a study of glioma-infiltrating T cells after dendritic cell vaccination. The table came from immunoSEQ multiplex PCR; TCRdb's copy has only in-frame clones and leaves some out. This sample has 50,000 to 80,000 clones, with more than 75% found just once. The sequencing here drew on blood, taken before dendritic cell vaccination. These receptors all come from a human donor with glioblastoma. The CDR3 runs from the conserved cysteine through the conserved F or W. Fields, in order: J gene, V gene, D gene, clone size, CDR3 DNA, CDR3 protein. A D gene is named only where the DNA matches it firmly. Clone sizes are given selectively: once, few, many, or a class where the clone is expanded.

j_call: TRBJ2-7; v_call: TRBV4-1; d_call: TRBD1; clone_size: NA; cdr3_nt: TGCGCCAGCAGCCAAGATTCGGCTGAGGGGGCGGGCTACGAGCAGTACTTC; cdr3_aa: CASSQDSAEGAGYEQYF
j_call: TRBJ1-6; v_call: TRBV11-2; d_call: NA; clone_size: once; cdr3_nt: TGTGCCAGCAGCTGGGCAATCGGTGATTCACCCCTCCACTTT; cdr3_aa: CASSWAIGDSPLHF
j_call: TRBJ2-1; v_call: TRBV7-2; d_call: TRBD2; clone_size: NA; cdr3_nt: TGTGCCAGCAGCTCCTTCCCACGGGGGGGCCTAAATTACAATGAGCAGTTCTTC; cdr3_aa: CASSSFPRGGLNYNEQFF
j_call: TRBJ1-1; v_call: TRBV7-8; d_call: NA; clone_size: NA; cdr3_nt: TGTGCCAGCACCCTCGGCGGTTTCGACACTGAAGCTTTCTTT; cdr3_aa: CASTLGGFDTEAFF
j_call: TRBJ2-2; v_call: TRBV19; d_call: NA; clone_size: NA; cdr3_nt: TGTGCCAGTAGTATGGTGGGCCTTGTAAACACCGGGGAGCTGTTTTTT; cdr3_aa: CASSMVGLVNTGELFF
j_call: TRBJ2-1; v_call: TRBV28; d_call: TRBD2; clone_size: NA; cdr3_nt: TGTGCCAGCATTAGCGGGGATCCATCCTACAATGAGCAGTTCTTC; cdr3_aa: CASISGDPSYNEQFF
j_call: TRBJ1-6; v_call: TRBV12-5; d_call: NA; clone_size: NA; cdr3_nt: TGTGCTAGTGGCCTCGGGAGCAATTCACCCCTCCACTTT; cdr3_aa: CASGLGSNSPLHF
j_call: TRBJ1-4; v_call: TRBV5-1; d_call: NA; clone_size: NA; cdr3_nt: TGCGCCAGCAGCCGTGGGCAGGGAAGAAATGAAAAACTGTTTTTT; cdr3_aa: CASSRGQGRNEKLFF
j_call: TRBJ2-1; v_call: TRBV5-4; d_call: TRBD1; clone_size: NA; cdr3_nt: TGTGCCAGCAGCTACAGGGGGGTCTACGATGAGCAGTTCTTC; cdr3_aa: CASSYRGVYDEQFF
j_call: TRBJ1-5; v_call: TRBV5-1; d_call: NA; clone_size: once; cdr3_nt: TGCGCCAGCAGCTTGTCCACAGGTGACAATCAGCCCCAGCATTTT; cdr3_aa: CASSLSTGDNQPQHF
j_call: TRBJ2-1; v_call: TRBV7-6; d_call: TRBD1; clone_size: NA; cdr3_nt: TGTGCCAGCAGCCCCGGGACAGGGCCTTACAATGAGCAGTTCTTC; cdr3_aa: CASSPGTGPYNEQFF
j_call: TRBJ1-2; v_call: TRBV7-9; d_call: NA; clone_size: few; cdr3_nt: TGTGCCAGCAGCTTAGACCAAGCTGATGGCTACACCTTC; cdr3_aa: CASSLDQADGYTF
j_call: TRBJ2-3; v_call: TRBV5-1; d_call: NA; clone_size: NA; cdr3_nt: TGCGCCAGCAGCCCAAACAGGGTCAGCACAGATACGCAGTATTTT; cdr3_aa: CASSPNRVSTDTQYF
j_call: TRBJ1-6; v_call: TRBV20-1; d_call: NA; clone_size: NA; cdr3_nt: TGCAGTGCTCGTAGGGGTTCACCCCTCCACTTT; cdr3_aa: CSARRGSPLHF
j_call: TRBJ2-5; v_call: TRBV7-8; d_call: NA; clone_size: NA; cdr3_nt: TGTGCCAGCAGCCGCGGGGAGACCCAGTACTTC; cdr3_aa: CASSRGETQYF
j_call: TRBJ1-5; v_call: TRBV7-9; d_call: TRBD1; clone_size: NA; cdr3_nt: TGTGCCAGCAGCTTAGGGGCAGGGGGTGAGCATTTT; cdr3_aa: CASSLGAGGEHF
j_call: TRBJ2-3; v_call: TRBV10-1; d_call: NA; clone_size: NA; cdr3_nt: TGCGCCAGCACCCGCGGGACGGACACAGATACGCAGTATTTT; cdr3_aa: CASTRGTDTDTQYF
j_call: TRBJ2-7; v_call: TRBV19; d_call: NA; clone_size: NA; cdr3_nt: TGTGCCAGTAGTATAGGGGGGGACTTCGGCTACGAGCAGTACTTC; cdr3_aa: CASSIGGDFGYEQYF
j_call: TRBJ1-5; v_call: TRBV5-1; d_call: NA; clone_size: once; cdr3_nt: TGCGCCAGCAGCTTGGCCGGGGTGGATGGCAATCAGCCCCAGCATTTT; cdr3_aa: CASSLAGVDGNQPQHF
j_call: TRBJ1-6; v_call: TRBV5-4; d_call: NA; clone_size: NA; cdr3_nt: TGTGCCAGCAGCCCGGGCGGGACCGAGCTTACCCGGAATTCACCCCTCCACTTT; cdr3_aa: CASSPGGTELTRNSPLHF
j_call: TRBJ2-1; v_call: TRBV28; d_call: TRBD2; clone_size: NA; cdr3_nt: TGTGCCAGCAGTTTAGCGGGGGATAATGAGCAGTTCTTC; cdr3_aa: CASSLAGDNEQFF
j_call: TRBJ2-4; v_call: TRBV7-6; d_call: TRBD1; clone_size: NA; cdr3_nt: TGTGCCAGCAGCTCTCAGGCCGGACAGGGACCCAAAAACATTCAGTACTTC; cdr3_aa: CASSSQAGQGPKNIQYF
j_call: TRBJ2-3; v_call: TRBV28; d_call: TRBD1; clone_size: NA; cdr3_nt: TGTGCCAGCTTTCATAAGACAGGGCCAGATACGCAGTATTTT; cdr3_aa: CASFHKTGPDTQYF
j_call: TRBJ2-7; v_call: TRBV27; d_call: TRBD1; clone_size: NA; cdr3_nt: TGTGCCAGCAAACAGGGGGCTCCCTACGAGCAGTACTTC; cdr3_aa: CASKQGAPYEQYF
j_call: TRBJ1-2; v_call: TRBV18; d_call: NA; clone_size: few; cdr3_nt: TGTGCCAGCTCACCGGCGCGGGATGGCTACACCTTC; cdr3_aa: CASSPARDGYTF
j_call: TRBJ1-1; v_call: TRBV5-6; d_call: NA; clone_size: few; cdr3_nt: TGTGCCAGCAGCAATTCGCCGGGAGACACTGAAGCTTTCTTT; cdr3_aa: CASSNSPGDTEAFF
j_call: TRBJ1-5; v_call: TRBV6-6; d_call: NA; clone_size: NA; cdr3_nt: TGTGCCAGCAGCTTACTTTATAGCAATCAGCCCCAGCATTTT; cdr3_aa: CASSLLYSNQPQHF
j_call: TRBJ2-7; v_call: TRBV28; d_call: NA; clone_size: NA; cdr3_nt: TGTGCCAGCAGGGCCGGGGAGAGAGCCAACGAGCAGTACTTC; cdr3_aa: CASRAGERANEQYF
j_call: TRBJ2-7; v_call: TRBV13; d_call: NA; clone_size: NA; cdr3_nt: TGTGCCAGCAAGGGCCAGGGCTACGAGCAGTACTTC; cdr3_aa: CASKGQGYEQYF
j_call: TRBJ1-2; v_call: TRBV28; d_call: NA; clone_size: NA; cdr3_nt: TGTGCCAGCAGACGCCCGGGACAACACTATGGCTACACCTTC; cdr3_aa: CASRRPGQHYGYTF
j_call: TRBJ2-7; v_call: TRBV6-1; d_call: NA; clone_size: once; cdr3_nt: TGTGCCAGCAGTGAAGCTAGCGGTGGGGGGTACTACGAGCAGTACTTC; cdr3_aa: CASSEASGGGYYEQYF
j_call: TRBJ1-5; v_call: TRBV19; d_call: TRBD1; clone_size: NA; cdr3_nt: TGTGCCAGTAGTAGGGGACAGGCTGGCAATCAGCCCCAGCATTTT; cdr3_aa: CASSRGQAGNQPQHF
j_call: TRBJ2-3; v_call: TRBV10-2; d_call: NA; clone_size: NA; cdr3_nt: TGCGCCAGCAGCCGGGACTTGCTCTATACGCAGTATTTT; cdr3_aa: CASSRDLLYTQYF
j_call: TRBJ2-2; v_call: TRBV19; d_call: TRBD2; clone_size: NA; cdr3_nt: TGTGCCAGTAGTATAGTGGTCGGGGGGTCTGGCACCGGGGAGCTGTTTTTT; cdr3_aa: CASSIVVGGSGTGELFF
j_call: TRBJ1-1; v_call: TRBV7-9; d_call: NA; clone_size: NA; cdr3_nt: TGTGCCAGCAGCTTAGGCGGTGAAGCTTTCTTT; cdr3_aa: CASSLGGEAFF
j_call: TRBJ1-2; v_call: TRBV10-2; d_call: NA; clone_size: NA; cdr3_nt: TGCGCCAGCAGTGTAAAGGGCCGGGATGGAGGCTACACCTTC; cdr3_aa: CASSVKGRDGGYTF